These 12 T cell receptor beta chains came from one sample sequenced in a study of CD8 T cells in ankylosing spondylitis. Whole-study results and caveats: The study identified a TCR beta motif of several highly homologous variants that appeared characteristic of ankylosing spondylitis blood.

The antigens for these receptors are not known. TCRdb reprocessed the 5' RACE reads via MiXCR and lists one record per CDR3 protein. The sample has roughly 700,000 distinct CDR3 sequences, 15% to 20% seen once; the top ten hold under 20%. Sequencing was done on a sample of blood, either unsorted or a sorted T cell fraction (not recorded which). The origin of the receptors is a male donor with ankylosing spondylitis.

The chain combines TRBV4-1 with TRBJ1-6; D is unresolved. Looked up from germline, CDR1 is MGHRA and CDR2 is YSYEKL. This CDR3 region has 13 residues. V lost 0 bases to trimming and J lost 9 bases, with 6 bases between them. The CDR3 bases are TGCGCCAGCAGCCAAGATCGGGGTTCACCCCTCCACTTT. The encoded protein is CASSQDRGSPLHF.

The chain uses TRBV29-1 and TRBJ2-1, with 11 bases lining up with TRBD2. The V gene's germline CDR1 is SQVTM and CDR2 ANQGSEA. Trimming at V came to 2 bases and at J to 5 bases, leaving 2 bases not matched to a gene. The CDR3 extends over 14 amino acids. The CDR3 bases are TGCAGCGTTGAAACTAGCGGGAGACACAATGAGCAGTTCTTC. Translation gives CSVETSGRHNEQFF.

The gene calls are TRBV30 and TRBJ2-7, with 7 positions matching TRBD2. V shed 5 bases and J 6 bases; nucleotides not matched to a gene: 4. The germline V gene has CDR1 GTSNPN and CDR2 SVGIG (reference sequence). This CDR3 has 11 residues. CDR3 nucleotide sequence: TGTGCCTGGGATTGGGAGGGCGAGCAGTACTTC. Translated, it gives CAWDWEGEQYF.

CDR3 bases: TGTGCCAGCAGTTACCCGGGACTAGCGGGAGGGCCCTACAATGAGCAGTTCTTC. It encodes CASSYPGLAGGPYNEQFF. The rearrangement uses TRBV6-2 or TRBV6-3 and TRBJ2-1, with TRBD2 matching over 16 bases. The CDR3 totals 18 residues. Losses at the gene ends were 2 bases for V and 2 bases for J; bases not matched to a gene: 3. The V gene's germline CDR1 is MNHEY and CDR2 SVGEGT.

The rearrangement uses TRBV12-3 or TRBV12-4 and TRBJ1-6, with D uncertain. The CDR3 spans 13 residues. V lost 7 bases to trimming and J lost 7 bases, with 11 bases between them. The CDR3 loop is CASNPGWNSPLHF. In DNA form, the CDR3 reads TGTGCCAGCAACCCAGGATGGAATTCACCCCTCCACTTT.

In its sample, this clonotype was seen a few times. The V gene is TRBV27, the J gene TRBJ1-6; 8 positions agree with TRBD1. The V gene's germline CDR1 is MNHEY and CDR2 SMNVEV (reference sequence). There are 14 residues in the CDR3. V shed 5 bases and J 9 bases; nucleotides not matched to a gene: 6. CDR3 sequence: CASSQTRGLSPLHF. In nucleotides, the CDR3 is TGTGCCAGCAGTCAGACCAGGGGGCTTTCACCCCTCCACTTT.

The rearrangement uses TRBV14 and TRBJ1-4; possible D gene TRBD1, 5 bases. Per germline, CDR1 SGHDN and CDR2 FVKESK. V lost 1 base and J lost 13, with 13 bases in between. This CDR3 spans 13 amino acids. Written as DNA, the CDR3 is TGTGCCAGCAGCCAAGCCCGGTTCGGGGGACTGTTTTTT. It is translated as CASSQARFGGLFF.

This chain joins TRBV20-1 and TRBJ2-5; possible D gene TRBD2, 6 bases. The CDR3 runs 14 residues. The germline V gene has CDR1 DFQATT and CDR2 SNEGSKA (reference sequence). V was clipped by 0 bases and J by 5 bases, with 13 bases between them. The CDR3 reads CSARDLGRTETQYF. Written as DNA, the CDR3 is TGCAGTGCTAGAGATCTCGGGAGAACGGAGACCCAGTACTTC.

J is TRBJ1-1 and V is TRBV20-1; D might be TRBD1 (6 bases). V was pared by 5 bases and J by 1 base, with 14 bases between. The germline V gene has CDR1 DFQATT and CDR2 SNEGSKA (reference sequence). This CDR3 has 14 residues. CDR3 residues: CSAGGGRGNTEAFF. The CDR3 DNA reads as TGCAGTGCTGGGGGGGGCCGAGGGAACACTGAAGCTTTCTTT.

The chain combines TRBV7-3 with TRBJ2-7, with TRBD1 identical over 8 bases. CDR1 and CDR2 from the germline V gene are SGHTA and FQGTGA. The V segment lost 5 bases and the J segment 10 bases; nucleotides outside the gene matches: 10. The length of the CDR3 is 13 residues. CDR3 sequence (DNA): TGTGCCAGCAGCACAGGGGGAAAAGGTGTACAGTACTTC. Protein sequence: CASSTGGKGVQYF.

This clonotype was detected only a few times. The CDR3 loop reads CASKQLLSEVGGYTF. For the CDR3, the DNA is TGCGCCAGCAAGCAGCTTTTGTCCGAGGTTGGTGGCTACACCTTC. The rearrangement links TRBV5-1 to TRBJ1-2; D not resolved. The CDR3 runs 15 residues. The germline gives CDR1 SGHRS, CDR2 YFSETQ. Trimming pared 6 bases from V and 7 bases from J, leaving 22 bases between.

The chain couples TRBV15 to TRBJ1-2; D is unclear. The germline V and J ends were trimmed by 5 bases and 1 base, with 11 bases remaining between them. CDR1 LNHNV and CDR2 YYDKDF come from the germline V gene (reference sequence). The CDR3 contains 14 residues. Here the CDR3 DNA reads TGTGCCACCAGCGCAGGACGGGGTAACTATGGCTACACCTTC. Translation: CATSAGRGNYGYTF.